Listed here is a single T cell receptor (beta chain). Its target is not known. This sample is drawn from a study of shared clonotypes between healthy human individuals. This CDR3 spans 16 amino acids. V gave up 4 bases and J gave up 1 base; unmatched junction bases: 8. Germline loops: CDR1 SGHTS, CDR2 YDEGEE. General study points: When compared with the clonotypes that were shared by all four sorted-subset donors, the non-shared clonotypes turned out to have lower generation probabilities. The small donor group covered limited genetic and exposure diversity.

How the authors handled the data: Owing to the provision of junction-only sequences devoid of quality scores by immunoSEQ, filtering differed. Clones were sequenced by immunoSEQ multiplex PCR, and TCRdb holds only the in-frame ones, with some missing. V and J calls and clone size are those listed in that table; D and trimming were worked out from the DNA. The table has 2 million to 2.5 million clones, more than 85% seen once. Sequencing input: naive CD4+ T cells from PBMCs. Subset: CD45RA+ positively selected. The TCR comes from a man aged 18-30 years in good health. Some clones in this sample may be carry-over from other donors' samples. The chain links TRBV5-8 to TRBJ2-7; TRBD1 matches at 10 bases. This CDR3 reads CASSGTGTGDSYEQYF. The CDR3 DNA reads as TGTGCCAGCAGCGGCACCGGGACAGGGGATTCCTACGAGCAGTACTTC.